This T cell receptor (beta chain) was retrieved from a study of T cells after yellow fever vaccination. The trim removed 5 bases at V and 4 bases at J, leaving 4 bases unmatched. Germline V gene lookup returns CDR1 SGHTA and CDR2 FQGNSA. The CDR3 is 14 amino acids. Whole-study findings and limits: Boosting was followed by the reappearance of most primary-vaccination clones (roughly 95% CD4, about 90% CD8). Overall, a small share of clonotypes was seen in both CD4 and CD8 compartments.

TCRdb fed the 5' RACE reads into MiXCR, producing one record per CDR3 protein. The repertoire includes about 300,000 distinct CDR3 sequences, under 9% of them detected once, and 3% to 3.5% sits in the top ten. This clonotype was counted a few times. What it binds is unknown. V and J are TRBV7-2 and TRBJ1-3; 8 nucleotides line up with TRBD1. The source material was CD4+ T cells sorted from PBMCs, sampled 5 days after the yellow fever booster vaccination. This receptor was taken from a young man who received the YFV17D yellow fever vaccine. The CDR3 region has the DNA TGTGCCAGCAGCCAAGGGACAGGCGGAAACACCATATATTTT. Its translation: CASSQGTGGNTIYF.